This record concerns one T cell receptor (beta chain) sequence. The sample is drawn from a study of blood T cell repertoires in COVID-19. At the level of the study: The study drew acute and convalescent COVID-19 samples from the United States, Italy and Spain. PBMCs, B-cell-depleted T cells, or T cells provided the cDNA or gDNA that made up the material.

Original analysis: Amplifying reference gene primers gave estimates of nucleated cell counts. TCRdb's table, derived via immunoSEQ multiplex PCR, lists solely in-frame clones and lacks some. The V and J calls and clone size come from that table; D and trimming were worked out from the DNA. The sample contains about 200,000 clones, around nine tenths of which appear only once. The CDR3 is made up of 16 amino acids. CDR1 MNHEY and CDR2 SVGEGT come from the germline V gene. J gave up 5 bases and V 5 bases, and 6 bases lay outside the gene matches. The rearrangement joins TRBV6-2 or TRBV6-3 to TRBJ2-2; 12 bases agree with TRBD2. Sequenced material: peripheral blood. This TCR was recovered from a man between 18 and 29 years old with active or convalescent COVID-19. The CDR3 reads CASSTLAGGPTGELFF. The CDR3 nucleotides are TGTGCCAGCAGTACTCTAGCGGGAGGGCCAACCGGGGAGCTGTTTTTT.